This T cell receptor beta chain was sequenced in a study of T cell repertoires in cytomegalovirus infection (dated by TCRdb to the late 2010s). With respect to the entire study: The peptide stimulations were aimed at well-studied HLA-B-restricted epitopes as well as recently identified HLA-C-restricted CMV epitopes, whose presentation resists viral immunomodulation. The HLA type of each donor mattered for the analysis, because public TCR beta signatures pointed to carriage of CMV infection along with the matching HLA type.

Sequences SGHTA (CDR1) and FQGNSA (CDR2) are obtained from the germline V gene. Deletion took 1 base off V and 9 bases off J, with a span of 7 bases between the germline ends. Counted from cysteine to phenylalanine, this CDR3 has 12 amino acids. The kept DNA is CDR3 alone, 36 bases in frame from the first base. The data were produced on an Illumina HiSeq 1500. Using fastp trimming at Q25 and MiXCR clonotype assembly, TCRdb reanalyzed the public sequencing data and kept in-frame beta chains. Rows are combined by CDR3 protein, so each entry shows the most common genes and DNA. The sample table contains nearly 700,000 distinct CDR3 sequences; only one count was recorded for 30% to 40% of them. The biggest ten clones account for about 20% of the sample. In the paper's terms, the treatment or condition label means: in vitro stimulation with specific CMV peptide epitopes to enrich CMV-specific T cells. This clonotype occurred many times. The antigen this receptor binds is unknown. The sample holds no much larger clone one base away, and base qualities are not on file.

What the research found in general, with its limitations: Carriers of CMV infection plus the relevant HLA type were discriminated by the cumulative frequency of public TCR beta family members in the study cohort and in an independent roughly 370-donor cohort. The ex vivo response was dominated by HLA-C-restricted CMV-specific TCR beta clonotypes, which also provided the single most frequent clonotype in two of eight donors.

Here the chain combines TRBV7-2 and TRBJ1-5, with the D gene not confidently named. The sequences come from cultured PBMCs, collected from culture after CMV antigen stimulation. The origin of this receptor is a human donor in good health (CMV status not recorded). Some clones in this sample may be carry-over from other donors' samples. The DNA reads as follows: TGTGCCAGCAGCTTAGACCGGGGGCCCCAGCATTTT. It encodes CASSLDRGPQHF.